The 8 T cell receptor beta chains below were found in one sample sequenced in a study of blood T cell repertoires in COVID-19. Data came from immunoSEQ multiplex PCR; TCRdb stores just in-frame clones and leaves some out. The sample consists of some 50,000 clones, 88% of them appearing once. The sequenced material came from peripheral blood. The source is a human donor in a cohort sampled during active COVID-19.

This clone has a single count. CDR3 in DNA: TGTGCCAGTAGTAATCTAGCTTTCAATGAGCAGTTCTTC. This codes for CASSNLAFNEQFF. V gene TRBV19 combines with J gene TRBJ2-1, with D possibly matching TRBD2 (5 bases). Trimming took off 4 bases at V and 6 bases at J, with 10 bases between the two ends. CDR1 and CDR2 (germline): LNHDA, SQIVND (reference sequence). The length of the CDR3 is 13 residues.

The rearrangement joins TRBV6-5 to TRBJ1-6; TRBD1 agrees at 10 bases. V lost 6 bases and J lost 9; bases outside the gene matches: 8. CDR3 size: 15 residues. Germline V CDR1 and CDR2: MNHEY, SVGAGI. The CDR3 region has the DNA TGTGCCAGCAGACCCTGGACAGGGGGTTTTTCACCCCTCCACTTT. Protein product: CASRPWTGGFSPLHF.

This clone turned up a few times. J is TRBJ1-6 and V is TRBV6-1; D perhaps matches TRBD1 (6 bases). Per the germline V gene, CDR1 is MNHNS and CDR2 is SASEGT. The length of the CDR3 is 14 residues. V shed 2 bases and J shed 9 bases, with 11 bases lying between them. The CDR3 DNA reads TGTGCCAGCAGTGAATCAGGGGAGATTTCACCCCTCCACTTT. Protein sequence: CASSESGEISPLHF.

The CDR3 protein is CASKEGANNSPLHF. The DNA of the CDR3 is TGTGCCAGCAAAGAGGGGGCAAACAATTCACCCCTCCACTTT. The chain combines TRBV4-2 with TRBJ1-6; 7 nucleotides agree with TRBD1. The CDR3 sequence is 14 residues long. The germline V gene has CDR1 LGHNA and CDR2 YNFKEQ. V trimming: 7 bases; J trimming: 7 bases; junction bases outside the gene matches: 7.

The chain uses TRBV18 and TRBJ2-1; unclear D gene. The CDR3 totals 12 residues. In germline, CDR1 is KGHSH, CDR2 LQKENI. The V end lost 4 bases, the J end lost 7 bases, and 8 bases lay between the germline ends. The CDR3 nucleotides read TGTGCCAGCTCACTCCAGAGGAATGAGCAGTTCTTC. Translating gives CASSLQRNEQFF.

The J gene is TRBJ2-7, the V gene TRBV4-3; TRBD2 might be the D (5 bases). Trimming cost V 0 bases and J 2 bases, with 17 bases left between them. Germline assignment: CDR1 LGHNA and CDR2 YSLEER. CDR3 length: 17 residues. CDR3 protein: CASSQDATQDGTYEQYF. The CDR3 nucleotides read TGCGCCAGCAGCCAAGATGCCACTCAGGACGGGACCTACGAGCAGTACTTC.

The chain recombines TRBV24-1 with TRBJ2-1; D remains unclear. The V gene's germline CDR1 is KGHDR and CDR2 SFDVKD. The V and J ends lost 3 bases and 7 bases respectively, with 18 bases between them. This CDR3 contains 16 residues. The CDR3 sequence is CATSDPSTGLGNEQFF. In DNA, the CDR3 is TGTGCCACCAGTGATCCGAGCACGGGTCTGGGTAATGAGCAGTTCTTC.

Written as DNA, the CDR3 is TGTGCCAGCAGCCCACCGAGGCAGGGGCCCCACGAGCAGTACTTC. It specifies CASSPPRQGPHEQYF. This chain uses TRBV7-9 with TRBJ2-7, with a tentative D call TRBD1 (6 bases). Germline CDR1 and CDR2: SEHNR and FQNEAQ (reference sequence). The CDR3 is 15 residues long. V lost 5 bases, J lost 5 bases, and 19 bases lay in between.